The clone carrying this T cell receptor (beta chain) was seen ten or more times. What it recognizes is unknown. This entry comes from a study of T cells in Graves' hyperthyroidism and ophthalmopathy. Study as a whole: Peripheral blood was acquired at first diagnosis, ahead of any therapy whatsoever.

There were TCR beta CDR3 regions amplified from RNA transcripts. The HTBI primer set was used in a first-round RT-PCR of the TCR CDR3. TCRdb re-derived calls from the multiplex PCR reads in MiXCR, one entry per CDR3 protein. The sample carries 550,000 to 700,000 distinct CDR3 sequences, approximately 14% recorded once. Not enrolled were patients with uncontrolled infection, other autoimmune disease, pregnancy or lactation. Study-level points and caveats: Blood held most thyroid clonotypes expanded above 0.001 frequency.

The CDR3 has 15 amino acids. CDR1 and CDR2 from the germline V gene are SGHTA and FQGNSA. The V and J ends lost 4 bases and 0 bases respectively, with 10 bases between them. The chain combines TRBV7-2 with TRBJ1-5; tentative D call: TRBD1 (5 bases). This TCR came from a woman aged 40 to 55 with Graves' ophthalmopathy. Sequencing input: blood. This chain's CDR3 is CASSYLTDSNQPQHF. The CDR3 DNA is TGTGCCAGCAGCTACCTGACAGATAGCAATCAGCCCCAGCATTTT.